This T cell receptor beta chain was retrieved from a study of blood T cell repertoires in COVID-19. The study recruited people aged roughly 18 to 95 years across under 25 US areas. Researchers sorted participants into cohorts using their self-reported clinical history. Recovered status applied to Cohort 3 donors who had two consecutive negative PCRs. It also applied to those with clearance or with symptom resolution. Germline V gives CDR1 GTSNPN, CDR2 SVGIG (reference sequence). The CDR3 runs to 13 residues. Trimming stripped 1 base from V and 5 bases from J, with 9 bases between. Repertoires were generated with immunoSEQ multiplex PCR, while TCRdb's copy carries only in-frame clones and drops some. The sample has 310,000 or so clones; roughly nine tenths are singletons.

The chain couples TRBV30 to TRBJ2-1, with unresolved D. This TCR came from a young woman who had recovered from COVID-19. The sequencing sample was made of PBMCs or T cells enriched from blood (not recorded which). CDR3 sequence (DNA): TGTGCCTGGAGTGGCCTGCAGGACAATGAGCAGTTCTTC. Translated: CAWSGLQDNEQFF.